Presented here are 7 T cell receptor beta chains from one specimen sequenced in a study of blood T cell repertoires in COVID-19. Sequenced by immunoSEQ multiplex PCR; TCRdb stores in-frame clones only, minus some. The sample lists about 480,000 clones, approximately 91% occurring once. The sample consisted of peripheral blood. Receptors were obtained from a woman aged 50 to 65 with COVID-19, enrolled during active disease.

The chain recombines TRBV6-5 with TRBJ2-4; 8 bases agree with TRBD1. V lost 6 bases, J lost 6 bases, and 4 bases stayed unmatched. Germline CDR1 MNHEY, CDR2 SVGAGI. This CDR3 has 13 amino acids. DNA for the CDR3: TGTGCCAGCAGCTCGACAGGGGTAAACATTCAGTACTTC. Protein sequence: CASSSTGVNIQYF.

This clone was recorded only once. The rearrangement joins TRBV7-2 to TRBJ1-6; 8 bases fit TRBD1. The germline V gene encodes CDR1 SGHTA and CDR2 FQGNSA. Trimming cost V 1 base and J 5 bases; bases outside gene matches: 1. The CDR3 is made up of 15 amino acids. This CDR3 reads CASSLGTGHNSPLHF. In DNA form, the CDR3 reads TGTGCCAGCAGCTTAGGGACAGGGCATAATTCACCCCTCCACTTT.

V is TRBV19 and J is TRBJ2-3, with 9 bases identical to TRBD2. Per the germline V gene, CDR1 is LNHDA and CDR2 is SQIVND (reference sequence). The CDR3 runs to 15 residues. Trimming took 5 bases from V and 4 from J; bases not matched to a gene: 7. This chain's CDR3 is CASSDQRGDPDTQYF. CDR3 bases: TGTGCCAGTAGTGACCAGCGGGGGGACCCAGATACGCAGTATTTT.

The rearrangement joins TRBV19 to TRBJ1-2; 10 bases are a match to TRBD1. The CDR3 sequence is 12 residues long. The V and J ends lost 8 bases and 4 bases, in that order; junction bases with no gene match: 1. The germline CDR1 and CDR2 sequences are LNHDA and SQIVND (reference sequence). The CDR3 reads CASGTGVYGYTF. The CDR3 DNA reads TGTGCCAGTGGGACAGGGGTCTATGGCTACACCTTC.

The chain carries TRBV5-6 and TRBJ2-5, with unresolved D. In germline, CDR1 is SGHDT, CDR2 YYEEEE. This CDR3 is built from 12 residues. V was pared by 2 bases and J by 5 bases, with 7 bases between. CDR3 loop: CASSFKMETQYF. The DNA of the CDR3 is TGTGCCAGCAGCTTTAAAATGGAGACCCAGTACTTC.

V gene TRBV5-1 combines with J gene TRBJ1-1; no definite D call. Germline CDR1 SGHRS, CDR2 YFSETQ. This CDR3 contains 15 residues. V was trimmed by 2 bases and J by 4 bases, leaving 15 bases between them. DNA for the CDR3: TGCGCCAGCAGCTTCGGTCCCTCAGGTGGCACTGAAGCTTTCTTT. Amino acid sequence: CASSFGPSGGTEAFF. Full variable domain (missing parts from reference TRBV5-1 and TRBJ1-1): KAGVTQTPRYLIKTRGQQVTLSCSPISGHRSVSWYQQTPGQGLQFLFEYFSETQRNKGNFPGRFSGRQFSNSRSEMNVSTLELGDSALYLCASSFGPSGGTEAFFGQGTRLTVV.

To note about this clone: Other DNA sequences in the same sample also yield this CDR3. The chain joins TRBV10-1 to TRBJ2-3; 7 bases align to TRBD2. Per the germline V gene, CDR1 is WNHNN and CDR2 is SYGVQD (reference sequence). The trim removed 0 bases at V and 3 bases at J, leaving 0 bases unmatched. The CDR3 contains 14 residues. CDR3 sequence reads: CASSESGGTDTQYF. The CDR3 DNA follows: TGCGCCAGCAGTGAGTCCGGGGGGACAGATACGCAGTATTTT.